Below are 8 T cell receptor beta chains sequenced from a single sample in a study of graft-versus-host responses after intestinal transplantation. The method was immunoSEQ multiplex PCR; TCRdb's version includes in-frame clones alone and lacks a portion of them. The sample consists of under 95,000 clones, about four fifths of them appearing once. The antigens for these receptors are not known. This specimen was unstimulated CD4+ T cells sorted from spleen or lymph node cells, taken before intestinal transplant. The receptors stem from a human donor who received an intestinal transplant.

This chain links TRBV5-4 with TRBJ2-2; perhaps TRBD1 as D (5 bases). Trimming removed 4 bases from V and 1 base from J, with 17 bases in between. The V gene's germline CDR1 is SGHNT and CDR2 YYREEE (reference sequence). This CDR3 contains 17 residues. CDR3 residues: CASSPRPTVENTGELFF. The CDR3 DNA reads as TGTGCCAGCAGCCCAAGACCGACAGTAGAGAACACCGGGGAGCTGTTTTTT.

The rearrangement uses TRBV6-1 and TRBJ2-7; D is possibly TRBD1 (6 bases). CDR3 size: 11 residues. The V end lost 7 bases, the J end lost 6 bases, and 10 bases lay between the germline ends. Germline lookup yields CDR1 MNHNS and CDR2 SASEGT. CDR3 DNA: TGTGCCAGCAACGAAGGGGGCGAGCAGTACTTC. This encodes CASNEGGEQYF.

The chain has TRBV11-3 and TRBJ1-1, with D tentatively TRBD1 (5 bases). Trimming shortened V by 5 bases and J by 6 bases, and 19 bases separated the two germline ends. Germline V gives CDR1 SGHNT, CDR2 YENEEA. The CDR3 has 15 residues. This CDR3 is CASSPGTLGASEAFF. CDR3 in DNA: TGTGCCAGCAGCCCCGGGACTTTGGGCGCGTCTGAAGCTTTCTTT.

This chain links TRBV19 with TRBJ1-3; maybe TRBD1 (5 bases). Trimming removed 1 base from V and 4 bases from J, with 11 bases in between. CDR1 is LNHDA and CDR2 is SQIVND in the germline V gene (reference sequence). The CDR3 is 15 amino acids. CDR3 loop: CASSIGTTVGNTIYF. In nucleotides, the CDR3 is TGTGCCAGTAGTATAGGAACGACAGTGGGAAACACCATATATTTT.

The chain has TRBV5-1 and TRBJ1-6, with a tentative D call TRBD1 (5 bases). This CDR3 is 16 amino acids long. Per the germline V gene, CDR1 is SGHRS and CDR2 is YFSETQ. Deletions cut 0 bases from V and 6 bases from J, with 13 bases between. CDR3 nucleotide sequence: TGCGCCAGCAGCTTGGCCGTGGCGGGGGTTAATTCACCCCTCCACTTT. It is translated as CASSLAVAGVNSPLHF.

The V call is TRBV29-1, the J call TRBJ2-2, with 11 bases that match TRBD1. Losses at the gene ends were 6 bases for V and 7 bases for J; bases not matched to a gene: 7. The germline V gene encodes CDR1 SQVTM and CDR2 ANQGSEA. The CDR3 totals 14 residues. The CDR3 sequence: CSVRTGGKFGELFF. The CDR3 nucleotides are TGCAGCGTACGGACAGGGGGCAAGTTCGGGGAGCTGTTTTTT.

The chain employs TRBV6-5 and TRBJ2-5, with 9 bases identical to TRBD2. Germline V gene data show CDR1 as MNHEY and CDR2 as SVGAGI. V trimming: 6 bases; J trimming: 5 bases; junction bases outside the gene matches: 10. The CDR3 loop spans 15 amino acids. The CDR3 protein is CASRESGRSPETQYF. The DNA for the CDR3 is TGTGCCAGCAGGGAGAGCGGGAGGTCTCCCGAGACCCAGTACTTC.

CDR3 coding DNA: TGTGCCAGCAGTGATATTAGGGGTACATACGAGCAGTACTTC. Its translation is CASSDIRGTYEQYF. The rearrangement uses TRBV2 and TRBJ2-7; possibly TRBD1 for D (5 bases). CDR3 length: 14 amino acids. The germline V and J ends were trimmed by 3 bases and 4 bases, with 13 bases remaining between them. Germline values: CDR1 SNHLY, CDR2 FYNNEI.